This T cell receptor beta chain was documented in a study of cytomegalovirus exposure and HLA in healthy donors (dated 2017 in TCRdb). Regarding the study in general: In an earlier analysis of fewer than 750 of the donors, under 300 Gb of sequence data and just under 120 million unique TCR beta sequences from about 179 million T cells were reported. An early release that covered approximately 600 HLA-typed donors contained approximately 300 gigabases of sequencing data and some 87 million unique TCR sequences. Of the 300 to 450 genotyped donors, around 81% fell in the genetic ancestry cluster associated with self-reported Caucasian donors. The study was designed to test whether signatures of past pathogen exposure could be identified by cataloging public T cell receptors. Using immunosequencing, the study profiled T cell repertoires from 666 subjects and related those repertoires to cytomegalovirus serostatus. Besides the first cohort of roughly 660 subjects, a separate validation cohort made up of some 110 different subjects was used. High-throughput TCR immunosequencing, statistical association of individual TCRs with disease status, and machine learning were combined to predict cytomegalovirus infection status. A later analysis re-examined previously published TCR beta repertoires from roughly 720 donors and added high-resolution HLA genotyping to investigate patterns of TCR occurrence. The later analysis used no new phenotypic data to find candidate immune exposures, relying instead on TCR beta sequences and their occurrence across donors. An earlier analysis of 587 of the donors used high-throughput TCR beta sequencing to judge whether each TCR beta V gene segment behaved as functional or pseudogenic. Alongside the repertoire data, information on donor age, sex, ethnicity and CMV serostatus was compiled. In a later genetic analysis, genome-wide SNP genotypes for about 60% of the 666 donors were used, and that subset was treated as a discovery cohort. Every discovery cohort repertoire had been produced on one sequencing platform. HLA typing covered class I and class II loci at four-digit resolution. The number of typed donors differed by locus: roughly 620-630 for A, B, C, DRB1 and DQB1; 500 to 550 for DQA1; 606 for DPA1; and 400 to 480 for DPB1. Roughly five DR-DQ haplotypes were treated as single units for association and clustering because of strong linkage in the cohort. Across roughly 420 genotyped donors of the cohort, an average of about 240,000 unique TCR beta nucleotide sequences per donor were sequenced, and roughly 20% of those sequences were non-productive. The study at large found these results: The cohort was sequenced for TCR beta chains only, and without alpha or paired-chain data the features that could be detected were limited. Broadly in line with IMGT annotations, most TCR beta V segments showed up in productive rearrangements about 87% or about 30% of the time in an earlier analysis of 587 of the donors. In a later genetic analysis, a missense DCLRE1C variant was associated with V-gene and J-gene trimming of TCR beta chains, and the association was replicated in an independent cohort. Because counts were too low, about 15 rarely observed V segments, including chromosome 9 orphons, were left out of the earlier analysis of about 500 of the donors. Sequencing depth was assumed to be roughly uniform across donors in the presence/absence analyses, though that assumption may not hold. The only immune exposure information available for the cohort was CMV serostatus. A further reported finding was that TCR beta sequences accurately predicted the HLA-A and HLA-B alleles for most subjects in the first cohort. Strong co-occurrence of HLA alleles, especially DR and DQ, made assigning TCR associations to individual alleles difficult. Correlated functional status among segregating V segments might reflect linkage disequilibrium, but an unknown experimental factor could not be ruled out. In both the original and validation cohorts, the classifier was reported to diagnose cytomegalovirus status with high specificity and sensitivity. In vitro tests confirmed that a few of the cytomegalovirus-associated TCR beta chains recognize cytomegalovirus antigens. The study listed approximately 150 TCR beta chains as associated with cytomegalovirus. While some public TCRs were present in many individuals, most TCR sequences turned up only very rarely across donors. According to a later genetic analysis, donors in an Asian-associated ancestry cluster had fewer N-insertions in productive TCRs than the roughly 670-donor mean. In a later analysis, HLA-associated TCR beta chains showed more clonal expansion and lower generation probabilities than non-associated chains that were equally common. A group of highly shared sequence variants was considered likely to be a technical artifact of the sequencing pipeline. In a later analysis, TCR association rates were found to vary across HLA loci, with the most associated TCRs seen for DRB1 alleles and the fewest for HLA-C alleles. In a later analysis, most CMV-associated TCR beta chains were found to appear HLA-restricted, with HLA associations seemingly driven largely by CMV exposure. Because HLA typing was unavailable for some donors at each locus, only the typed subset was used in association tests. Some IMGT-functional V segments, including TRBV6-2 and TRBV6-3, could not be told apart with the 87-base-pair reads, so those segments were excluded. Several of the top co-occurrence clusters appeared to be linked to parvovirus B19, influenza, CMV and Epstein-Barr virus, according to a later analysis. According to the authors, the approach could potentially be generalized to other disease states and immunological phenotypes. Specific HLA alleles were associated with roughly 17,000 TCR beta sequences at a false discovery rate of 0.05 in a later analysis.

Spanning cysteine to phenylalanine, the CDR3 consists of 15 amino acids. Only the CDR3 DNA is retained, 45 bases long and in frame from the first base. Cut back by 0 bases and 6 bases, the V and J ends lie 11 bases apart. Based on the germline V gene (reference sequence), the CDR1 and CDR2 sequences are MNHEY and SMNVEV. Note on this clone: The target of this receptor is not known. No much larger clone is present one base from it, and per-base qualities are unavailable.

To prepare the library, the immunoSEQ multiplex PCR assay was applied. For the multiplex PCR, a mixture combining 60 forward primers for TCR Vbeta segments and 13 reverse primers for TCR Jbeta segments was used. A multiplex PCR assay on genomic DNA amplified the CDR3 region of rearranged TCR beta genes. The amplified TCR beta libraries were sequenced on the Illumina HiSeq System as 87-base-pair reads. Under the source paper's analysis protocol: In a later analysis, tens of millions of unique TCR beta chains were counted across the roughly 700 repertoires, and about 10 million of these chains were shared by at least two donors. To remove PCR and sequencing errors, raw reads were error-corrected and collapsed into unique sequences using a nearest-neighbor algorithm that merged closely related sequences. V, D and J gene segments were assigned by aligning CDR3 sequences to IMGT reference sequences. For a sequence to be retained, at least a six-nucleotide match to both a V gene segment and a J gene segment was required. A rearrangement was called productive if the CDR3 had no stop codons and remained in frame with V and J, and every other rearrangement was called non-productive. Following IMGT convention, CDR3 was defined as the stretch from the second conserved V-encoded cysteine up to the conserved J-encoded phenylalanine. The earlier analysis of about 530 of the donors excluded any sequence lacking an unambiguous match to a single V gene segment. In an earlier analysis of 500 to 750 of the donors, V segments were called functional above 56.7% productive rearrangements and were called segregating when the between-donor standard deviation exceeded 5%. A statistical classification framework was built to diagnose cytomegalovirus status from the catalog of TCR beta chain sequences. In a later analysis, TCR nucleotide sequences were compared against IMGT/GENE-DB human TR gene sequences so that V and J genes could be assigned. The TCRdist pipeline was used in a later analysis to assign CDR3 sequences and most-parsimonious VDJ recombination scenarios. In a later analysis, every TCR beta chain was defined by the combination of its CDR3 amino acid sequence and its V-gene family, and reads without a unique V-gene family were dropped. As a way to deal with suspected cross-contamination and a sequencing artifact, a later analysis dropped 592 nucleotide sequences that were highly shared and had low generation probability. For each public chain, a later analysis derived a clonal expansion index from normalized ranks of inferred template counts within each repertoire. In a later analysis, generation probabilities were computed with a VDJ recombination model fitted to out-of-frame rearrangements, and the resulting probabilities were checked against IGoR. In a later analysis, TCR-TCR, TCR-HLA and TCR-CMV co-occurrence was scored with hypergeometric tests, and a repertoire-size bias correction was applied to TCR pairs. In a later analysis, false discovery rates were estimated by permuting HLA or CMV assignments 20 times. In a later analysis, co-occurring TCRs were grouped with DBSCAN, and TCRdist sequence similarity was added when clustering was performed within HLA-allele-positive subsets. Repertoires with fewer than 30,000 or more than 120,000 public chains were left out of co-occurrence clustering, as were five repertoires with anomalous nucleotide sharing. In its TCRdb copy, this immuneACCESS table keeps in-frame sequences only and misses some clones. Where compared with another copy, unresolved V genes explain less than half of these, and the others have no known cause. V, J and clone size reflect that table, while D and trimming were determined from the DNA. In this sample the table shows 75,000 to 90,000 clones, 65% to 85% of which occur a single time. Of the sample, about 3% falls within the top ten clones.

In total, over 600 healthy bone marrow donors made up the cohort. At the time of sampling, all cohort members were nominally healthy, though unrecorded immune exposures were likely present. The donor tested CMV seronegative, placing the donor among the roughly 340 seronegative members of the cohort. A peripheral blood sample was provided by each donor, and peripheral blood mononuclear cells were used for TCR beta sequencing. The Qiagen DNeasy Blood Extraction Kit was used to extract genomic DNA from the blood cell samples. The material sequenced was PBMCs. The chain is assembled from TRBV27 and TRBJ2-2; possibly the D gene is TRBD1, per 5 matching bases. The clonotype comes from a man aged 45-65 years in good health and CMV-seronegative. Here is the DNA: TGTGCCAGCAGTTTATCGGCTACAGGTTCCGGGGAGCTGTTTTTT. Its protein reads: CASSLSATGSGELFF.